The next 20 T cell receptor beta chains were all read from a single sample in a study of T-cell reconstitution after alpha-beta-depleted transplantation in children. A library of TCRbeta sequences, prepared with unique molecular identifiers, was generated. TCRdb reprocessed the PCR reads via MiXCR and lists one record per CDR3 protein. Seen here are approximately 500,000 distinct CDR3 sequences, about 10% observed once, and the top ten hold just over 2%. This sample comprised PBMCs, obtained before TCRalphabeta/CD19-depleted stem cell transplant. The receptors derive from a child aged 2-15 years with inherited bone marrow failure, due to receive a stem cell transplant.

This clonotype has ten or more counts. V usage is TRBV7-2 and J usage is TRBJ2-1, with D perhaps matching TRBD1 or TRBD2 (5 bases each). The CDR3 covers 14 residues. Trimming removed 5 bases from V and 8 bases from J, with 16 bases in between. Per germline, CDR1 SGHTA and CDR2 FQGNSA. CDR3 DNA: TGTGCCAGCAGCCTCAGATGGGGGACCTATGAGCAGTTCTTC. Translated, it gives CASSLRWGTYEQFF.

In its sample, this clonotype was seen many times. The gene calls are TRBV4-1 and TRBJ2-7; 9 bases are a match to TRBD1. Trimming removed 0 bases from V and 5 bases from J; junction bases left unmatched: 5. Germline CDR1 and CDR2: MGHRA and YSYEKL. The CDR3 totals 15 residues. CDR3 sequence reads: CASSQEPQGANEQYF. DNA of the CDR3: TGCGCCAGCAGCCAAGAACCACAGGGGGCAAACGAGCAGTACTTC.

V and J are TRBV7-2 and TRBJ2-1; D possibly uses TRBD1 or TRBD2 (5 bases each). The CDR3 spans 15 residues. Germline CDR1 is SGHTA and CDR2 is FQGNSA. V shed 1 base and J shed 2 bases, with 9 bases lying between them. The CDR3 reads CASSLVGETYNEQFF. The CDR3 coding sequence is TGTGCCAGCAGCTTAGTGGGGGAAACCTACAATGAGCAGTTCTTC.

This clonotype has at least ten counts. The rearrangement joins TRBV20-1 to TRBJ1-5, with D perhaps matching TRBD1 (6 bases). Germline V gene lookup returns CDR1 DFQATT and CDR2 SNEGSKA (reference sequence). The CDR3 extends over 16 amino acids. The V end lost 0 bases, the J end lost 3 bases, and 15 bases lay between the germline ends. CDR3 region: CSARDWVGAINQPQHF. CDR3 in DNA: TGCAGTGCTAGAGATTGGGTGGGGGCGATCAATCAGCCCCAGCATTTT.

This clonotype has at least ten counts. The rearrangement uses TRBV7-9 and TRBJ1-1, with D perhaps TRBD1 (5 bases). The V gene lost 5 bases and the J gene lost 0 bases, with 10 bases spanning the gap. The CDR3 loop spans 14 amino acids. The germline V gene encodes CDR1 SEHNR and CDR2 FQNEAQ (reference sequence). This CDR3 is CASSPTVMNTEAFF. CDR3 DNA sequence: TGTGCCAGCAGCCCGACAGTCATGAACACTGAAGCTTTCTTT. The complete variable domain, with remaining parts taken from reference TRBV7-9 and TRBJ1-1, reads DTGVSQNPRHKITKRGQNVTFRCDPISEHNRLYWYRQTLGQGPEFLTYFQNEAQLEKSRLLSDRFSAERPKGSFSTLEIQRTEQGDSAMYLCASSPTVMNTEAFFGQGTRLTVV.

This clonotype was found many times. The DNA of the CDR3 is TGCAGTGCTAGTTTGTTCCTAGCGGGTGGCAATGAGCAGTTCTTC. This gives the protein CSASLFLAGGNEQFF. The chain is built from TRBV20-1 and TRBJ2-1; 8 bases agree with TRBD2. The germline V gene encodes CDR1 DFQATT and CDR2 SNEGSKA (reference sequence). The V segment lost 3 bases and the J segment 6 bases; nucleotides outside the gene matches: 10. The CDR3 contains 15 residues.

The CDR3 here is CASSATDVGTYNSPLHF. CDR3 nucleotide sequence: TGTGCCAGCAGCGCTACAGACGTGGGGACCTATAATTCACCCCTCCACTTT. The J gene is TRBJ1-6, the V gene TRBV9; D is ambiguous. The CDR3 covers 17 residues. With 3 bases removed from V and 2 bases from J, the gap between germline ends came to 15 bases. CDR1 is SGDLS, CDR2 YYNGEE, per germline.

This clonotype came up many times. The chain uses TRBV29-1 and TRBJ2-5; no reliable D call. The CDR3 is 11 residues long. In germline, CDR1 is SQVTM, CDR2 ANQGSEA. Trimming removed 4 bases at V and 4 bases at J, with 7 bases between. CDR3 amino acids: CSVGVGETQYF. CDR3 nucleotides: TGCAGCGTTGGGGTAGGAGAGACCCAGTACTTC.

This clonotype was seen ten or more times. CDR3 DNA: TGCAGCGTTATCCGGGACGATCCTCGGACCCAGTACTTC. It encodes CSVIRDDPRTQYF. V gene TRBV29-1 combines with J gene TRBJ2-5; possibly TRBD1 or TRBD2 for D (5 bases each). V was pared by 5 bases and J by 7 bases, with 17 bases between. Germline values: CDR1 SQVTM, CDR2 ANQGSEA. The CDR3 covers 13 residues. The full variable domain, its missing parts supplied by reference TRBV29-1 and TRBJ2-5, is SAVISQKPSRDICQRGTSLTIQCQVDSQVTMMFWYRQQPGQSLTLIATANQGSEATYESGFVIDKFPISRPNLTFSTLTVSNMSPEDSSIYLCSVIRDDPRTQYFGPGTRLLVL.

This clonotype was detected a few times. The V and J genes are TRBV20-1 and TRBJ2-7; 11 nucleotides match TRBD2. Germline CDR1 reads DFQATT; CDR2 reads SNEGSKA (reference sequence). There are 12 residues in the CDR3. The junction had 2 bases not matched to a gene; V was cut back by 6 bases and J by 4 bases. The CDR3 here is CSAGLAAYEQYF. Written as DNA, the CDR3 is TGCAGTGCGGGACTAGCGGCTTACGAGCAGTACTTC.

The genes are TRBV28 and TRBJ2-3, with 14 positions matching TRBD2. The CDR3 extends over 17 amino acids. In germline, CDR1 is MDHEN, CDR2 SYDVKM. V shed 3 bases, J shed 7 bases, and the junction held 9 bases outside the gene matches. The CDR3 loop reads CASSFFGLAGGSNTQYF. The CDR3 DNA reads TGTGCCAGCAGTTTCTTCGGACTAGCGGGAGGCTCAAATACGCAGTATTTT.

This clonotype was seen at least ten times. The chain has TRBV5-1 and TRBJ1-1; tentatively, D is TRBD1 (5 bases). The CDR3 contains 16 residues. Germline lookup yields CDR1 SGHRS and CDR2 YFSETQ. Trimming removed 0 bases from V and 1 base from J, with 13 bases in between. The CDR3 coding sequence is TGCGCCAGCAGCTTGGGAGTAGGAGGGACGAACACTGAAGCTTTCTTT. This codes for CASSLGVGGTNTEAFF.

This clonotype was detected a few times. This rearrangement joins TRBV6-2 or TRBV6-3 to TRBJ2-5, with a weak D call TRBD2 (6 bases). This CDR3 comprises 14 residues. The V end lost 7 bases, the J end lost 7 bases, and 19 bases lay between the germline ends. Germline CDR1 and CDR2: MNHEY and SVGEGT. CDR3 DNA sequence: TGTGCCAGCAACACTAGGAGGGCCGTAGGGACCCAGTACTTC. As protein: CASNTRRAVGTQYF.

The table lists this clonotype with many counts. This chain links TRBV6-2 or TRBV6-3 with TRBJ2-1; D is uncertain. The CDR3 contains 13 residues. V lost 4 bases, J lost 4 bases, and 8 bases lay in between. CDR1 is MNHEY, CDR2 SVGEGT, per germline. CDR3 amino acids: CASSSLGYNEQFF. In DNA, the CDR3 is TGTGCCAGCAGTTCTCTCGGGTACAATGAGCAGTTCTTC.

This clonotype was counted ten times or more. This chain connects TRBV5-1 to TRBJ1-2; D possibly corresponds to TRBD1 (5 bases). Germline V gene data show CDR1 as SGHRS and CDR2 as YFSETQ. This CDR3 comprises 12 residues. Deletions cut 0 bases from V and 7 bases from J, with 7 bases between. DNA of the CDR3: TGCGCCAGCAGCTTGGCCGGGGGTGGCTACACCTTC. Translated, it gives CASSLAGGGYTF.

This clonotype was observed many times. The rearrangement joins TRBV6-1 to TRBJ1-4, with a weak D call TRBD1 (6 bases). Germline-derived CDR1 and CDR2 are MNHNS and SASEGT. CDR3 size: 16 residues. V shed 5 bases and J shed 3 bases, with 16 bases lying between them. CDR3 sequence (DNA): TGTGCCAGCAGTCCCGAGGGGGGCTCGGCTAATGAAAAACTGTTTTTT. It codes for CASSPEGGSANEKLFF.

The chain joins TRBV7-6 to TRBJ2-1; possibly TRBD2 for D (5 bases). V shed 5 bases and J shed 3 bases, with 26 bases lying between them. Germline V gene lookup returns CDR1 SGHVS and CDR2 FNYEAQ. The CDR3 has 19 amino acids. The DNA for the CDR3 is TGTGCCAGCAGCATATCCCCCTCCGTGGGGAAGGAGGTCTACAATGAGCAGTTCTTC. Its protein product is CASSISPSVGKEVYNEQFF. The variable domain in full, completed from reference TRBV7-6 and TRBJ2-1, reads GAGVSQSPRYKVTKRGQDVALRCDPISGHVSLYWYRQALGQGPEFLTYFNYEAQQDKSGLPNDRFSAERPEGSISTLTIQRTEQRDSAMYRCASSISPSVGKEVYNEQFFGPGTRLTVL.

This clonotype showed up just once. CDR3 protein: CASRPISTVRWYF. CDR3 in DNA: TGTGCCAGCAGACCGATTAGTACGGTGAGGTGGTACTTC. The chain links TRBV12-3 or TRBV12-4 to TRBJ2-7; D not resolved. Trimming left V 6 bases short and J 12 bases short, with 21 bases between. CDR3 length equals 13 residues.

The V call is TRBV7-9, the J call TRBJ2-1; D is uncertain. Trimming left V 1 base short and J 8 bases short, with 6 bases between. The CDR3 loop spans 12 amino acids. Germline V CDR1 and CDR2: SEHNR, FQNEAQ (reference sequence). The DNA of the CDR3 is TGTGCCAGCAGCTTAGGATGGGATGAGCAGTTCTTC. Residues: CASSLGWDEQFF.

In the case of this clonotype: This may be a read error: a much more frequent sequence differs by one nucleotide. The genes are TRBV4-1 and TRBJ2-5; maybe TRBD2 (5 bases). The V and J ends lost 1 base and 2 bases respectively, with 11 bases between them. Germline loops: CDR1 MGHRA, CDR2 YSYEKL. This CDR3 is 15 amino acids long. The CDR3: CASSQAGSAQETQYF. The CDR3 bases are TGCGCCAGCAGCCAAGCGGGAAGCGCACAAGAGACCCAGTACTTC.